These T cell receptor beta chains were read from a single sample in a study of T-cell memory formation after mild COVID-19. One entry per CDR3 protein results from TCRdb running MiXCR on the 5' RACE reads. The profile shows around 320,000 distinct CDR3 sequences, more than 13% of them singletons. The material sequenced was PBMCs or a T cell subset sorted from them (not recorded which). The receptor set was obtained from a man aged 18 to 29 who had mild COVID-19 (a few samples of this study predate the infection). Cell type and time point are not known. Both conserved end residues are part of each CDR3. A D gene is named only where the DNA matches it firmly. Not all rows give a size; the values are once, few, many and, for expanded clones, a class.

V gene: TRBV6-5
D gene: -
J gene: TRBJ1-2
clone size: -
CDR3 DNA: TGTGCCAGCAGTTCAAGCATGGGCGGACAGCCTTATGGCTACACCTTC
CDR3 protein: CASSSSMGGQPYGYTF

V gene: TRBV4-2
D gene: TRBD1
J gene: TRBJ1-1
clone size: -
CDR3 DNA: TGTGCCAGCAGCCTCGGACAGGGGCCGGGCACTGAAGCTTTCTTT
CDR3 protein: CASSLGQGPGTEAFF

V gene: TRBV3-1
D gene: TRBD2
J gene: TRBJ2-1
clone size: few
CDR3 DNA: TGTGCCAGCAGCCAGTCGGGTGGACTAGCGGGGGGGCCGGAGCAGTTCTTC
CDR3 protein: CASSQSGGLAGGPEQFF

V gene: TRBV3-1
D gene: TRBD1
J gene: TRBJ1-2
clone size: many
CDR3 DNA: TGTGCCAGCAGCCCAGCAGGGGGAGGCAACTATGGCTACACCTTC
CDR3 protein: CASSPAGGGNYGYTF

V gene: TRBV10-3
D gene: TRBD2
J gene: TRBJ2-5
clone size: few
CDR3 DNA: TGTGCCTGCGGACTAGCCGATGAGACCCAGTACTTC
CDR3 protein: CACGLADETQYF

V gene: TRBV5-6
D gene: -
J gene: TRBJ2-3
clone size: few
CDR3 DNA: TGTGCCAGCAGCACGGGGACGCACACAGATACGCAGTATTTT
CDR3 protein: CASSTGTHTDTQYF

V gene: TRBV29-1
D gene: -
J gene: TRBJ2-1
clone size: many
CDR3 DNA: TGCAGCGTTGAAGAACGGTGGAATGAGCAGTTCTTC
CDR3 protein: CSVEERWNEQFF

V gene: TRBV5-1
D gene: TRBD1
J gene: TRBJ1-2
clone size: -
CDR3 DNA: TGCGCCAGCAGCGCGGACAGGGATGGCTACACCTTC
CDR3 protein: CASSADRDGYTF

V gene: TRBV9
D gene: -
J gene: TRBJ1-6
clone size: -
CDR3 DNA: TGTGCCAGCAGCGTGGGAAGTAATAATTCACCCCTCCACTTT
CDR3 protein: CASSVGSNNSPLHF

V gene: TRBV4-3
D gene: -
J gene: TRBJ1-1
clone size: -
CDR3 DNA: TGCGCCAGCAGCCAAGATCTGGGCGGAGTAGCTTTCTTT
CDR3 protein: CASSQDLGGVAFF

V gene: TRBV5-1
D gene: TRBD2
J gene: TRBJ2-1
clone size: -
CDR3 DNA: TGCGCCAGCAGCTCGGGACTAGCGGTGTACAATGAGCAGTTCTTC
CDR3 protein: CASSSGLAVYNEQFF

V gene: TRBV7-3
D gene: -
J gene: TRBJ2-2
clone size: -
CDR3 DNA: TGTGCGTCGCAGGGGTCGAACACCGGGGAGCTGTTTTTT
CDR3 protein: CASQGSNTGELFF

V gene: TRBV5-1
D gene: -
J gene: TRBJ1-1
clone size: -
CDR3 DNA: TGCGCCAGCAGCGGAGGGGACGGGGGGGCCACTGAAGCTTTCTTT
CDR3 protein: CASSGGDGGATEAFF

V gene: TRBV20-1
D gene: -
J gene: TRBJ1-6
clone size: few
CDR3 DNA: TGCAGTGCGAGGGAGAAACGCAATAATTCACCCCTCCACTTT
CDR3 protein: CSAREKRNNSPLHF

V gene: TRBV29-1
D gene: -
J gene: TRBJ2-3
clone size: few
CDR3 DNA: TGCAGCGTTGGTTCTCCAGGGAGTCGTGGCGATACGCAGTATTTT
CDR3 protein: CSVGSPGSRGDTQYF

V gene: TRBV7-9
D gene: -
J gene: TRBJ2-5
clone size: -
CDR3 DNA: TGTGCCAGCAGGGAGGACTCCCGGGAAGAGACCCAGTACTTC
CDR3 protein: CASREDSREETQYF

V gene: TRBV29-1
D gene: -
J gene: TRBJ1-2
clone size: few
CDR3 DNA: TGCAGCGTTGTCCAGCCCTATGGCTACACCTTC
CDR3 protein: CSVVQPYGYTF